The TCR beta chain described here comes from a study of T cells in Graves' hyperthyroidism and ophthalmopathy. Study information: Once the initial diagnosis was made, peripheral blood was obtained before any treatment. The study, taken as a whole, reports: Expanded thyroid clonotypes (above 0.001) were mostly also found in blood.

Over 18 months, lack of ophthalmopathy progression marked Graves' hyperthyroidism as stable. Fresh peripheral blood, around 9.5 ml, yielded the PBMCs. Per the germline V gene, CDR1 is SGHTA and CDR2 is FQGTGA. This CDR3 comprises 13 residues. V was pared by 6 bases and J by 5 bases, with 14 bases between. RNA transcripts gave rise to amplified TCR beta CDR3 regions. Using the HTBI primer set, a first-round RT-PCR was run on the TCR CDR3. TCRdb recomputed calls from the multiplex PCR reads with MiXCR, one row per CDR3 protein. The repertoire holds about 210,000 distinct CDR3 sequences, 17% seen once, with around 52% in the top ten. This clonotype was observed many times. Antigen: not known.

J is TRBJ2-7 and V is TRBV7-3, with D perhaps assigned TRBD1 or TRBD2 (5 bases each). Sequencing was done on a sample of blood. The source of this sequence is a man aged 50-60 years with Graves' hyperthyroidism. CDR3 sequence: CASRGTGLNEQYF. CDR3 sequence (DNA): TGTGCCAGCAGGGGGACGGGTTTAAACGAGCAGTACTTC.